These 14 T cell receptor beta chains originate from one sample sequenced in a study of shared clonotypes between healthy human individuals. The repertoire was sequenced with immunoSEQ multiplex PCR; TCRdb's copy has only in-frame clones and lacks some. The table has about 2 million clones, roughly 94% seen once; the top ten hold 1.2%. The naive CD8 fraction comprised CD45RO-negative cells positively selected for CCR7 and excluded terminally differentiated effector memory CD45RA+ cells. The sequenced sample was naive CD8+ T cells sorted from blood. Every receptor here comes from a man between 18 and 35 years old in good health.

The rearrangement uses TRBV5-6 and TRBJ2-5; weak D call: TRBD1 (5 bases). TRBJ2-7 matches the DNA end more closely, so the J call is doubtful. The length of the CDR3 is 16 residues. Germline CDR1 SGHDT, CDR2 YYEEEE. CDR3 in amino acids: CASSFETGATSYEQYF. The CDR3 coding sequence is TGTGCCAGCAGCTTCGAAACAGGTGCTACCTCCTACGAGCAGTACTTC.

The rearrangement links TRBV6-1 to TRBJ2-1, with 8 bases aligning to TRBD2. This CDR3 is built from 14 residues. Germline CDR1 reads MNHNS; CDR2 reads SASEGT. V lost 8 bases, J lost 5 bases, and 8 bases stayed unmatched. CDR3 region: CASVVAGGHNEQFF. In nucleotides, the CDR3 is TGTGCCAGCGTGGTGGCGGGAGGCCACAATGAGCAGTTCTTC.

The sample holds one count of this clone. Different DNA sequences within this sample yield the same CDR3. V and J are TRBV9 and TRBJ2-5; D is perhaps TRBD2 (5 bases). This CDR3 region has 14 residues. Germline CDR1 and CDR2: SGDLS and YYNGEE. Trimming cost V 0 bases and J 3 bases, with 9 bases left between them. CDR3 nucleotide sequence: TGTGCCAGCAGCGTAGGGACTGGGGAAGAGACCCAGTACTTC. Encoded protein: CASSVGTGEETQYF. Based on the CDR3 plus reference TRBV9 and TRBJ2-5, the full variable domain is DSGVTQTPKHLITATGQRVTLRCSPRSGDLSVYWYQQSLDQGLQFLIQYYNGEERAKGNILERFSAQQFPDLHSELNLSSLELGDSALYFCASSVGTGEETQYFGPGTRLLVL.

The chain joins TRBV13 to TRBJ2-7; 7 bases are a match to TRBD1. Germline CDR1 PRHDT, CDR2 FYEKMQ (reference sequence). There are 16 residues in the CDR3. V was pared by 0 bases and J by 3 bases, with 8 bases of the junction left unmatched. DNA for the CDR3: TGTGCCAGCAGCTTAGGCGGTGGGACAGCTTACTACGAGCAGTACTTC. It yields the protein CASSLGGGTAYYEQYF.

The V gene is TRBV29-1, the J gene TRBJ2-7; tentatively, D is TRBD2 (6 bases). V was trimmed by 6 bases and J by 6 bases, leaving 15 bases between them. This CDR3 comprises 12 residues. Germline values: CDR1 SQVTM, CDR2 ANQGSEA. The CDR3 here is CSVKVRGSEQYF. The CDR3 nucleotides are TGCAGCGTGAAGGTCCGGGGGTCCGAGCAGTACTTC.

In this sample, this clone turned up once. The rearrangement joins TRBV28 to TRBJ2-7; possibly TRBD1 for D (5 bases). Deletions cut 3 bases from V and 5 bases from J, with 17 bases between. CDR1 and CDR2 from the germline V gene are MDHEN and SYDVKM. The CDR3 sequence is 15 residues long. The CDR3 DNA reads as TGTGCCAGCAGTTTGACAGCCGAGCTCCTGGACGAGCAGTACTTC. Protein sequence: CASSLTAELLDEQYF.

The chain carries TRBV2 and TRBJ2-1, with D possibly TRBD2 on 5 matching bases. The CDR3 contains 14 residues. Germline CDR1 reads SNHLY; CDR2 reads FYNNEI. V was pared by 4 bases and J by 3 bases, with 10 bases between. CDR3 sequence: CASSGETSYNEQFF. The CDR3 DNA reads as TGTGCCAGCAGTGGAGAAACTAGCTACAATGAGCAGTTCTTC.

The chain employs TRBV4-3 and TRBJ2-7; D is possibly TRBD2 (6 bases). V was cut by 0 bases and J by 5 bases, with 11 bases left in between. Per the germline V gene, CDR1 is LGHNA and CDR2 is YSLEER. This CDR3 has 14 residues. The CDR3 loop reads CASSQDLRRDEQYF. CDR3 nucleotide sequence: TGCGCCAGCAGCCAAGATCTCCGGAGGGACGAGCAGTACTTC.

A note on this clone: This sample includes further DNA sequences coding for the same CDR3. The chain combines TRBV7-9 with TRBJ2-7; 8 bases line up with TRBD1. The CDR3 covers 15 residues. CDR1 and CDR2 (germline): SEHNR, FQNEAQ (reference sequence). Trimming cost V 1 base and J 3 bases; bases outside gene matches: 5. CDR3 nucleotide sequence: TGTGCCAGCAGCTTAGGGCAGGGGGCTGTCTACGAGCAGTACTTC. Amino acids: CASSLGQGAVYEQYF. The full variable domain, with the rest looked up from reference TRBV7-9 and TRBJ2-7, is DTGVSQNPRHKITKRGQNVTFRCDPISEHNRLYWYRQTLGQGPEFLTYFQNEAQLEKSRLLSDRFSAERPKGSFSTLEIQRTEQGDSAMYLCASSLGQGAVYEQYFGPGTRLTVT.

Notes on this clone: Other nucleotide sequences from this sample produce the same CDR3. The gene calls are TRBV6-5 and TRBJ2-7; D might be TRBD1 (6 bases). Between the trimmed V and J ends, which lost 0 bases and 2 bases, there was a span of 8 bases. The CDR3 consists of 14 residues. Germline V gene data show CDR1 as MNHEY and CDR2 as SVGAGI. The CDR3 protein is CASSYSQGTYEQYF. CDR3 nucleotides: TGTGCCAGCAGTTACTCTCAGGGGACCTACGAGCAGTACTTC.

Remarks on this clone: Other DNA sequences of this sample code for an identical CDR3. The chain combines TRBV11-2 with TRBJ1-1; D is uncertain. The germline gives CDR1 SGHAT, CDR2 FQNNGV. Deletions cut 6 bases from V and 2 bases from J, with 1 base between. This CDR3 comprises 10 residues. The CDR3 DNA is TGTGCCAGCAGAAACACTGAAGCTTTCTTT. It is translated as CASRNTEAFF.

This rearrangement joins TRBV9 to TRBJ2-1; perhaps TRBD2 as D (6 bases). V was shortened by 0 bases and J by 6 bases, with 16 bases between the two germline ends. This CDR3 is 16 amino acids long. From germline, CDR1 is SGDLS and CDR2 YYNGEE. As DNA, the CDR3 is TGTGCCAGCAGCGTAGGAACGGAGGAAGCGGGCAATGAGCAGTTCTTC. Translation: CASSVGTEEAGNEQFF.

The chain uses TRBV2 and TRBJ2-7, with unresolved D. V lost 8 bases to trimming and J lost 5 bases, with 16 bases between them. The CDR3 sequence is 13 residues long. Germline-derived CDR1 and CDR2 are SNHLY and FYNNEI. The CDR3 reads CASSGLSRDEQYF. CDR3 nucleotide sequence: TGTGCCAGCTCCGGGTTAAGTAGGGACGAGCAGTACTTC.

The V gene is TRBV6-6, the J gene TRBJ2-1; 8 bases match TRBD1. Germline V gives CDR1 MNHNY, CDR2 SVGAGI (reference sequence). The CDR3 has 15 amino acids. J lost 3 bases, V lost 6 bases, and 7 bases had no gene match. The CDR3 DNA follows: TGTGCCAGCAGCCATCTGACAGGGGACTACAATGAGCAGTTCTTC. It yields the protein CASSHLTGDYNEQFF.